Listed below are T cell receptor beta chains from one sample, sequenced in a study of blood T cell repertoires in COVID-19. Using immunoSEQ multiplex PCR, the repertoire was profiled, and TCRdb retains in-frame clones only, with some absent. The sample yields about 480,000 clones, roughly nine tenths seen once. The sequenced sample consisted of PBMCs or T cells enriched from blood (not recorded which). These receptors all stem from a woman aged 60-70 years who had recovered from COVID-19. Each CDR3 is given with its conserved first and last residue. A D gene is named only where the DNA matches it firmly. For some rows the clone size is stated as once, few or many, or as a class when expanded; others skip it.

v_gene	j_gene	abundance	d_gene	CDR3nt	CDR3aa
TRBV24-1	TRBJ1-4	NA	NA	TGTGCCACCAGTGATTCGCGGATGGCTAATGAAAAACTGTTTTTT	CATSDSRMANEKLFF
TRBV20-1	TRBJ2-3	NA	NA	TGCAGTGCCGAACGACTGCAGACGCAGTATTTT	CSAERLQTQYF
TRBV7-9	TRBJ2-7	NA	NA	TGTGCCAGCAGCTTAGCCTTTAGCTCCTACGAGCAGTACTTC	CASSLAFSSYEQYF
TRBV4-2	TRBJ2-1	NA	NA	TGTGCCAGCAGCCAAGACGGGTCTACCCAGGAGCAGTTCTTC	CASSQDGSTQEQFF
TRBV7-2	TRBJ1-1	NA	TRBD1	TGTGCCAGCAGTCCCCAAGGGGGCGCCACTGAAGCTTTCTTT	CASSPQGGATEAFF
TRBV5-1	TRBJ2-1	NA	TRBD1	TGCGCCAGCAGCTTGGGAAAGGACAGGGAAGGATACAATGAGCAGTTCTTC	CASSLGKDREGYNEQFF
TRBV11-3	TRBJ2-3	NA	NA	TGTGCCAGCAGCTTAGGACAGGCAGATACGCAGTATTTT	CASSLGQADTQYF
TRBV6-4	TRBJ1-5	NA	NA	TGTGCCAGCAGCCACAGGGAAGGTCAGCCCCAGCATTTT	CASSHREGQPQHF
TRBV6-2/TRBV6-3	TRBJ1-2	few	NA	TGTGCCAGCAGTTACTCTTCTGGACAGCCAGTTAACTATGGCTACACCTTC	CASSYSSGQPVNYGYTF
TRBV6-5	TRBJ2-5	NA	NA	TGTGCCAGCAGACTCACAGGGAGAGGAGAGACCCAGTACTTC	CASRLTGRGETQYF